The T cell receptor (beta chain) described here comes from a study of T cells in localized non-small cell lung cancer. General study points: Without multi-region sequencing, intratumor heterogeneity could not be excluded. Greater blood T cell density accompanied longer overall survival. In adjacent lung, a median around 50 of the top 100 tumor clones were found. Clonality peaked in uninvolved adjacent lung rather than tumor.

Data came from immunoSEQ multiplex PCR; TCRdb stores just in-frame clones and leaves some out. In the table there are tens of thousands of clones, approximately 91% of which are singletons. The CDR3 has 15 amino acids. V was pared by 6 bases and J by 2 bases, with 6 bases of the junction left unmatched. Germline V lookup: CDR1 SGHTA, CDR2 FQGNSA. Regarding this clone: What it recognizes is unknown.

Sequencing was performed on peripheral blood, taken before any cancer treatment. The source is a female donor aged 60 or older with stage I lung adenocarcinoma. J is TRBJ2-3 and V is TRBV7-2; 9 bases are a match to TRBD1. The chain's CDR3 is CASRPQGAPTDTQYF. Written as DNA, the CDR3 is TGTGCCAGCAGACCACAGGGGGCGCCCACAGATACGCAGTATTTT.